This T cell receptor (beta chain) appears in the sequencing data of a study of T cell responses to AZD1222 COVID-19 vaccine. Regarding the study as a whole: Donors, mostly white British, included more females; clonal diversity was possibly underestimated. The peak T cell response came first, and repertoires were sampled only after it. Following two doses of AZD1222, Spike-specific TCR breadth and depth rose. Reportedly, nearly half the spike-specific TCRs target unmutated variant regions.

Using immunoSEQ multiplex PCR, the repertoire was profiled, and TCRdb retains in-frame clones only, with some absent. The sample shows roughly 200,000 clones, 90% to 95% of them seen only once. Per germline, CDR1 KGHSH and CDR2 LQKENI. The CDR3 loop spans 14 amino acids. The V end lost 4 bases, the J end lost 6 bases, and 13 bases lay between the germline ends. A remark on this clone: Its antigen is unidentified.

Material: peripheral blood, obtained 28 days after the second dose of the MenACWY control vaccine. V gene TRBV18 combines with J gene TRBJ2-1, with D maybe TRBD1 (6 bases). The sequence derives from an adult who received the MenACWY meningococcal vaccine as a control. The CDR3 region has the DNA TGTGCCAGCTCACTACAGGGCGGAGGCAATGAGCAGTTCTTC. Encoded protein: CASSLQGGGNEQFF.